Sequencing of this T cell receptor (beta chain) was carried out in a study of graft-versus-host responses after intestinal transplantation. At the level of the study: Isolated intestinal, liver-intestinal, or multivisceral transplants were what recipients had. For approximately three years after anti-thymocyte globulin induction, all recipients took tacrolimus and steroids. Regarding the study as a whole: Circulating GvH clone levels at their peak were associated with HvG declines (early post-transplant). GvH clones surfaced in recipient marrow, some emerging earlier in ileum or blood.

Libraries were prepared by immunoSEQ multiplex PCR; TCRdb keeps only in-frame clonotypes and omits some of them. The table lists under 30,000 clones, 70% to 90% of them singletons. Remarks on this clone: What it binds is unknown.

This receptor was taken from a human patient who received an intestinal transplant, so some T cells may come from the graft donor. Sequenced here: PBMCs, sampled 450 to 490 days after intestinal transplant.

CDR3 DNA sequence: TGTGCCAGCAGCCAAGAGGCAGGAACTAATGAAAAACTGTTTTTT. Its protein is CASSQEAGTNEKLFF. V usage is TRBV4-2 and J usage is TRBJ1-4; no definite D call. CDR1 is LGHNA and CDR2 is YNFKEQ in the germline V gene. Trimming removed 0 bases at V and 1 base at J, with 6 bases between. This CDR3 comprises 15 residues.